This is a list of T cell receptor beta chains from one sample in a study of blood T cell repertoires in COVID-19. Assay used: immunoSEQ multiplex PCR; TCRdb lists only in-frame clones, some missing. The data contain about 170,000 clones, 85% to 95% of them seen just once; the ten biggest clones take up 4.5% to 5.5%. Sequenced material: peripheral blood. Receptors were obtained from a woman aged 50 to 60 with acute or convalescent COVID-19. Both conserved end residues are part of each CDR3. The order of the fields is V gene, CDR3 length, clone size, D gene, J gene, CDR3 protein, CDR3 DNA. D genes are given only for firm matches. Not every row has a clone size; where given, it reads once, few, many or a size class.

>TRBV7-2|16|NA|NA|TRBJ2-3
CASSPDRTRSTDTQYF
TGTGCCAGCAGCCCCGATCGGACAAGGAGCACAGATACGCAGTATTTT
>TRBV19|17|NA|NA|TRBJ1-5
CASSIVAGFTSNQPQHF
TGTGCCAGTAGTATTGTAGCGGGGTTTACTAGCAATCAGCCCCAGCATTTT
>TRBV2|17|NA|NA|TRBJ2-1
CASSGITTDYILGEQFF
TGTGCCAGCAGCGGGATTACTACAGATTACATACTCGGTGAGCAGTTCTTC
>TRBV24-1|16|NA|NA|TRBJ2-5
CATSDPQGGVGETQYF
TGTGCCACCAGTGATCCACAGGGAGGGGTGGGAGAGACCCAGTACTTC
>TRBV3-1/TRBV3-2|14|NA|TRBD1|TRBJ1-5
CASSHGTGIQPQHF
TGTGCCAGCAGTCATGGGACAGGGATCCAGCCCCAGCATTTT
>TRBV7-9|13|NA|TRBD2|TRBJ2-7
CAGATSDSYEQYF
TGTGCCGGGGCGACTAGCGACTCCTACGAGCAGTACTTC
>TRBV10-3|15|once|NA|TRBJ1-5
CAISESSGRGQPQHF
TGTGCCATCAGTGAGTCGTCGGGGAGGGGACAGCCCCAGCATTTT
>TRBV11-2|14|NA|TRBD1|TRBJ2-2
CASSSGQTTGELFF
TGTGCCAGCAGCTCGGGACAGACCACCGGGGAGCTGTTTTTT
>TRBV11-2|14|NA|TRBD1|TRBJ1-1
CASSLRQGATEAFF
TGTGCCAGCAGCTTAAGACAGGGTGCCACTGAAGCTTTCTTT
>TRBV7-9|16|NA|TRBD2|TRBJ2-7
CASSSPTSGGGYEQYF
TGTGCCAGCAGCTCCCCCACTAGCGGGGGGGGCTACGAGCAGTACTTC
>TRBV28|14|NA|NA|TRBJ1-1
CASSFQGPLLEAFF
TGTGCCAGCAGTTTTCAGGGGCCTTTACTCGAAGCTTTCTTT
>TRBV28|13|NA|NA|TRBJ2-5
CASSPYDQETQYF
TGTGCCAGCAGTCCCTACGATCAAGAGACCCAGTACTTC
>TRBV3-1/TRBV3-2|18|NA|NA|TRBJ2-6
CASSLGTSGIEGANVLTF
TGTGCCAGCAGCCTCGGGACATCGGGAATTGAGGGGGCCAACGTCCTGACTTTC
>TRBV10-3|13|NA|NA|TRBJ1-1
CAISGRGNTEAFF
TGTGCCATCAGTGGACGGGGGAACACTGAAGCTTTCTTT
>TRBV11-2|14|NA|NA|TRBJ2-1
CASSLSTRFNEQFF
TGTGCCAGCAGCTTATCTACGAGATTTAATGAGCAGTTCTTC
>TRBV24-1|15|NA|NA|TRBJ2-3
CATSDFEGGADTQYF
TGTGCCACCAGTGATTTTGAGGGGGGGGCAGATACGCAGTATTTT
>TRBV3-1/TRBV3-2|15|once|NA|TRBJ1-2
CASSLADTFNYGYTF
TGTGCCAGCAGCCTCGCAGATACCTTTAACTATGGCTACACCTTC
>TRBV12-5|13|NA|TRBD1|TRBJ1-2
CASGRTGDYGYTF
TGTGCTAGTGGAAGAACAGGGGACTATGGCTACACCTTC
>TRBV28|14|NA|NA|TRBJ1-1
CASSSGAGDTEAFF
TGTGCCAGCAGTTCCGGGGCGGGGGACACTGAAGCTTTCTTT
>TRBV4-1|14|NA|NA|TRBJ1-1
CASSQEFREGEAFF
TGCGCCAGCAGCCAAGAATTCAGGGAAGGTGAAGCTTTCTTT
>TRBV9|14|NA|NA|TRBJ2-1
CASSVEEDSLWQFF
TGTGCCAGCAGCGTAGAGGAGGACAGTCTCTGGCAGTTCTTC
>TRBV6-5|15|NA|TRBD1|TRBJ1-1
CASSYSPQGDTEAFF
TGTGCCAGCAGTTACTCGCCACAGGGGGACACTGAAGCTTTCTTT
>TRBV2|17|NA|TRBD2|TRBJ2-3
CASSDGGWSGVADTQYF
TGTGCCAGCAGTGATGGGGGATGGAGCGGGGTGGCGGATACGCAGTATTTT
>TRBV21-1|14|NA|NA|TRBJ1-1
CASLAWGTNTEAFF
TGTGCCAGCTTGGCGTGGGGGACAAACACTGAAGCTTTCTTT
>TRBV15|15|NA|NA|TRBJ2-5
CATSRGGQFDVTQYF
TGTGCCACCAGCAGAGGTGGACAGTTCGATGTTACCCAGTACTTC
>TRBV15|13|NA|TRBD2|TRBJ2-1
CATSREGLNEQFF
TGTGCCACCAGCAGAGAGGGACTAAATGAGCAGTTCTTC
>TRBV15|15|NA|NA|TRBJ2-1
CATSRGYEGLGEQFF
TGTGCCACCAGCAGAGGGTATGAGGGATTAGGTGAGCAGTTCTTC
>TRBV5-1|13|NA|NA|TRBJ2-7
CASRAQGGYEQYF
TGCGCCAGCAGGGCCCAAGGGGGTTACGAGCAGTACTTC
>TRBV4-1|19|once|TRBD1|TRBJ1-6
CASSLKTGLFSSYNSPLHF
TGCGCCAGCAGCCTCAAGACAGGGCTTTTTAGCTCCTATAATTCACCCCTCCACTTT
>TRBV10-2|14|once|NA|TRBJ1-4
CASSENSIHEKLFF
TGCGCCAGCAGTGAGAACAGTATCCATGAAAAACTGTTTTTT
>TRBV4-1|15|few|NA|TRBJ1-1
CASSQQQAMNTEAFF
TGCGCCAGCAGCCAACAACAGGCAATGAACACTGAAGCTTTCTTT
>TRBV7-9|16|NA|NA|TRBJ1-2
CASSLEVGQGIKGYTF
TGTGCCAGCAGCTTAGAGGTCGGGCAGGGTATAAAAGGCTACACCTTC
>TRBV14|13|NA|NA|TRBJ1-2
CASSPQRNYGYTF
TGTGCCAGCAGCCCACAACGAAACTATGGCTACACCTTC
>TRBV24-1|13|NA|NA|TRBJ1-1
CATSVRGRTEAFF
TGTGCCACCAGTGTAAGAGGGAGAACTGAAGCTTTCTTT
>TRBV12-3/TRBV12-4|13|NA|NA|TRBJ2-2
CASTITPSGELFF
TGTGCCAGCACCATAACCCCATCCGGTGAGCTGTTTTTT
>TRBV7-2|13|NA|NA|TRBJ2-7
CASSLESSYEQYF
TGTGCCAGCAGCTTAGAGAGCTCCTACGAGCAGTACTTC
>TRBV6-1|13|NA|NA|TRBJ2-5
CASSERERETQYF
TGTGCCAGCAGTGAACGCGAGAGAGAGACCCAGTACTTC
>TRBV7-2|15|NA|TRBD1|TRBJ1-5
CASSTRQGSNQPQHF
TGTGCCAGCAGCACCAGACAGGGGAGCAATCAGCCCCAGCATTTT
>TRBV5-6|12|NA|NA|TRBJ2-7
CASSVVGDAEYF
TGTGCCAGCAGCGTTGTAGGAGATGCAGAGTACTTC
>TRBV15|15|NA|TRBD1|TRBJ1-3
CATSRATGTGITIYF
TGTGCCACCAGCAGAGCTACCGGGACAGGGATTACCATATATTTT
>TRBV19|13|NA|NA|TRBJ2-1
CASKGEGYGEQFF
TGTGCCAGTAAGGGGGAGGGATATGGTGAGCAGTTCTTC
>TRBV5-4|16|NA|NA|TRBJ2-5
CASSYTMDSLGETQYF
TGTGCCAGCAGCTATACAATGGACAGCTTGGGGGAGACCCAGTACTTC
>TRBV12-2|14|NA|NA|TRBJ2-3
CASRFPGGGNTQYF
TGTGCAAGTCGCTTCCCAGGGGGTGGGAATACGCAGTATTTT
>TRBV28|13|NA|NA|TRBJ1-1
CASSPRGSTEAFF
TGTGCCAGCAGCCCCAGGGGTAGCACTGAAGCTTTCTTT
>TRBV18|14|NA|NA|TRBJ1-6
CASSPDARGSPLHF
TGTGCCAGCTCACCAGATGCACGGGGGTCACCCCTCCACTTT
>TRBV7-9|11|NA|NA|TRBJ2-5
CASSAEETQYF
TGTGCCAGCAGCGCTGAGGAGACCCAGTACTTC